This record looks at one T cell receptor beta chain sequence and its context. The target of this receptor is not known. Per-base quality was not reported, and no clone a single base away is much larger than it. Trimming removed 2 bases from V and 7 bases from J; the gene matches leave 5 bases unexplained. The CDR3, from cysteine to phenylalanine, totals 14 residues. The sequence is cut down to CDR3 DNA, 42 bases in frame from base 1. From a lookup of the germline V gene, CDR1 and CDR2 are MDHEN and SYDVKM. The sample comes from a study of memory CD4+ T cells and cytomegalovirus serostatus (dated by TCRdb to between 2018 and 2020). Regarding the complete study: The roughly 35 healthy Belgian adults in the cohort included 9 who were CMV seropositive and some 25 who were CMV seronegative. To replicate a published TCR-based CMV serostatus classifier, the researchers sequenced the CD4+ memory TCRbeta repertoires of a Belgian cohort whose cytomegalovirus serostatus was known.

The Quick-DNA Microprep Kit was used to extract genomic DNA from the sorted cells. Amplification of TCRbeta DNA was done with the immunoSEQ hsTCRbeta kit, following the protocol from the manufacturer. An Illumina MiSeq instrument was used to sequence the TCRbeta libraries. As for the authors' bioinformatics: Removing out-of-frame sequences left 2 million to 2.5 million distinct TCRbeta sequences, an average of about 73,000 per individual. Each individual was scored according to the count of 160 or so previously reported CMV-associated TCRbeta sequences and the total productive distinct TCRbeta count. A beta-binomial model was reimplemented in Python, and scikit-learn random forests with default parameters were trained on US cohort data. On the Belgian cohort, classifier performance was reported as the median AUC, along with percentile confidence intervals, across 10,000 bootstrap iterations. TCRdb limited this immuneACCESS table to in-frame rearrangements with V and J called. A share of clones is missing; checked studies link under half to unresolved V genes, and the rest is unexplained. V, J and clone size are taken as reported in that table, and D and trimming were inferred from the DNA itself. A total of around 49,000 clones appear in this sample, roughly 80% of them only once. The leading ten clones occupy roughly 0.61% of the sample.

The study at large found these results: The results were read as suggesting that the CMV-associated TCR signature is, for the most part, present in the CD4+ memory repertoire. CMV serostatus prediction reached a median bootstrapped AUC of nearly 0.96 with the original framework and around 0.91 with a US-trained random forest. Of 164 previously reported CMV-associated TCRbeta sequences, 67 appeared in the CD4+ memory repertoires, each in one to five individuals. Only CD4+CD45RO+ memory cells were sequenced, in contrast to the original study, in which naive and memory CD4+ and CD8+ populations were covered. A median bootstrapped AUC of roughly 0.95 with a 95% CI of 0.76-1.00 was achieved on the Belgian cohort by the original-framework classifier.

A FACSAria II was used to sort memory CD4+ T cells, defined as single viable CD3+CD4+CD8-CD45RO+ cells. CMV serostatus was assessed using a Roche Elecsys assay, by which serum IgG against CMV pp150, pp28, p38 and p52 was detected. After the samples were thawed, total CD4+ T cells were enriched through positive selection using CD4 magnetic microbeads. The samples came from a separate study whose specific focus was interrogating the CD4+ T cell memory repertoire. Following standard operating procedures, peripheral blood mononuclear cells were isolated and cryopreserved, while serum was kept at -80 degrees C. Staining used CD3-PerCP (BW264/56), CD4-APC (RPA-T4), CD45RO-PE (UCHT1) and CD8-Pacific Orange (3B5) antibodies, with Sytox blue excluding non-viable cells.

The V and J genes are TRBV28 and TRBJ2-3, with 8 middle bases fitting TRBD2. Sequencing was performed on memory CD4+ T cells from blood. This TCR was sampled from an adult in good health and CMV-seronegative. The sequenced DNA is TGTGCCAGCAGTTTACGCGGGGGGTCGAATACGCAGTATTTT. Its coded protein is CASSLRGGSNTQYF.